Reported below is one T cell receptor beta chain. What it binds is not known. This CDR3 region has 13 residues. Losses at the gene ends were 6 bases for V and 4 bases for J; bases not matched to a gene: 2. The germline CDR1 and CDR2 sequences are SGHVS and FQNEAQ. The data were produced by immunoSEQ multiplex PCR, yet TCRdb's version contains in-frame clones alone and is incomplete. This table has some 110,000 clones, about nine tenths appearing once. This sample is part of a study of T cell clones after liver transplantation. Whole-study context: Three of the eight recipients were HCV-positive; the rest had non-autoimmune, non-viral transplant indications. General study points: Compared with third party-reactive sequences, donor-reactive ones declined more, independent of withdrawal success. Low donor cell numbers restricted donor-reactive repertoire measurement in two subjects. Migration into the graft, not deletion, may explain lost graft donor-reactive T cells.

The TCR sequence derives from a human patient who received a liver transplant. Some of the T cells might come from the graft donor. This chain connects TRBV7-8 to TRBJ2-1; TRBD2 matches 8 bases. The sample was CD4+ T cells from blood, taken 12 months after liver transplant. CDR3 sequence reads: CASRASGYNEQFF. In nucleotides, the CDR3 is TGTGCCAGCAGGGCTAGCGGGTACAATGAGCAGTTCTTC.